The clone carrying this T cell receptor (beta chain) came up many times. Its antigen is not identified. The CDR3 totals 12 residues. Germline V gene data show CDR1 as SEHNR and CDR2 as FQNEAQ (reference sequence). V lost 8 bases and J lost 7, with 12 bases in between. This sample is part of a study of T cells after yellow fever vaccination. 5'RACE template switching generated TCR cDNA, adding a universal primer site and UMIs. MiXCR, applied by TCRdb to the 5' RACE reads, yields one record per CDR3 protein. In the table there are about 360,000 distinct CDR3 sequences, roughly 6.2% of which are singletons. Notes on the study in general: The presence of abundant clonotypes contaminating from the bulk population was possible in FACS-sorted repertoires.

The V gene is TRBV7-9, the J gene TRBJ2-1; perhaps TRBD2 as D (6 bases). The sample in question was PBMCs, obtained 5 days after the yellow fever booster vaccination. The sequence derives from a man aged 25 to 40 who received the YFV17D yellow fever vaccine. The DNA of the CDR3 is TGTGCCAGCGGTGCCAGCGGGAATGAGCAGTTCTTC. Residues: CASGASGNEQFF.